This T cell receptor beta chain is from a study of CD8+ T cells in alopecia areata. The wider study: Treated patients were given 5 to 10 mg oral tofacitinib twice daily.

The treatment here: oral pan-JAK inhibitor, 5-10 mg twice daily. Sequencing templates came from extracted RNA that was reverse transcribed into cDNA. Sequenced by immunoSEQ multiplex PCR; TCRdb stores in-frame clones only, minus some. The sample carries about 120,000 clones, roughly three fifths recorded once. Findings and limits, study-wide: Expanded CD8+ clones among the top 100, as well as scalp clonality, were significantly decreased by tofacitinib.

Turning to this clone: No antigen is known for it.

The sequences come from CD4+ T cells sorted from blood, collected at week 24, from a patient treated with tofacitinib. This sequence was found in a human donor with alopecia areata.

CDR3 DNA sequence: TGTGCCAGCAGCTCGTATCAGACGATGAACACTGAAGCTTTCTTT. As protein: CASSSYQTMNTEAFF. The chain joins TRBV5-4 to TRBJ1-1; D is undetermined. From germline, CDR1 is SGHNT and CDR2 YYREEE (reference sequence). There are 15 residues in the CDR3. V was clipped by 3 bases and J by 0 bases, with 12 bases between them.